Below, one T cell receptor (beta chain) is given with its context. This record belongs to a study of blood T cells in healthy people across ages. A second PCR of roughly 6 to 12 cycles used a sample-barcoded 5' primer and a J-beta primer mix. Each CDR3 protein is one row after TCRdb ran MiXCR on the 5' RACE reads. The table records about 970,000 distinct CDR3 sequences, roughly 51% of them present only once. V lost 3 bases, J lost 2 bases, and 11 bases lay in between. The CDR3 is made up of 14 amino acids. Germline loops: CDR1 MDHEN, CDR2 SYDVKM. The sequence was collected from a woman aged 55-69 years in good health. Specimen: blood. This sequence joins TRBV28 and TRBJ2-7; D ambiguous. CDR3 residues: CASSLEGFPYEQYF. The CDR3, as DNA: TGTGCCAGCAGTTTGGAAGGGTTCCCCTACGAGCAGTACTTC.